The 5 T cell receptor beta chains in this list originate from one sample, sequenced in a study of OX40 agonist ivuxolimab in advanced cancers. The method was immunoSEQ multiplex PCR; TCRdb's version includes in-frame clones alone and lacks a portion of them. The data contain approximately 58,000 clones, 84% of them singletons. Specimen: CD4+ or CD8+ T cells sorted from blood, collected in a trial of the OX40 agonist ivuxolimab. The receptor source for this set is an adult with an advanced solid tumor such as melanoma, head and neck, liver or kidney cancer.

The rearrangement links TRBV5-4 to TRBJ2-3; D unclear. V was trimmed by 0 bases and J by 0 bases, leaving 8 bases between them. The CDR3 length is 15 residues. Germline values: CDR1 SGHNT, CDR2 YYREEE (reference sequence). In DNA form, the CDR3 reads TGTGCCAGCAGCTTGGGGCAGGTTAGCACAGATACGCAGTATTTT. This gives the protein CASSLGQVSTDTQYF.

The gene calls are TRBV5-6 and TRBJ2-3; TRBD1 or TRBD2 may be the D gene (5 bases each). The CDR3 spans 16 residues. The germline V gene encodes CDR1 SGHDT and CDR2 YYEEEE. Trimming stripped 1 base from V and 2 bases from J, with 14 bases between. The CDR3 reads CASSLFFRGATDTQYF. CDR3 sequence (DNA): TGTGCCAGCAGCTTGTTTTTTCGGGGCGCCACAGATACGCAGTATTTT.

The chain employs TRBV11-2 and TRBJ2-2; D is uncertain. Trimming removed 5 bases at V and 4 bases at J, with 11 bases between. The germline gives CDR1 SGHAT, CDR2 FQNNGV. The CDR3 is 14 residues long. The CDR3 nucleotides are TGTGCCAGCAGCCCCTTAAAAGTCACCGGGGAGCTGTTTTTT. It specifies CASSPLKVTGELFF.

As DNA, the CDR3 is TGTGCCAGCAGGGATCGGGTGGCCAAAAACATTCAGTACTTC. Its translation: CASRDRVAKNIQYF. J is TRBJ2-4 and V is TRBV2; D is unclear. Per germline, CDR1 SNHLY and CDR2 FYNNEI. Trimming removed 6 bases at V and 1 base at J, with 10 bases between. There are 14 residues in the CDR3.

This clone was seen once. The chain joins TRBV7-2 to TRBJ2-1; D unclear. The CDR3 has 15 amino acids. The ends were cut back, 0 bases at V and 10 bases at J, with 16 bases in the middle. Per the germline V gene, CDR1 is SGHTA and CDR2 is FQGNSA. The CDR3 DNA reads TGTGCCAGCAGCTTAGCTCCTATCCTAGGACGCGAGCAGTTCTTC. Translated: CASSLAPILGREQFF. Using reference TRBV7-2 and TRBJ2-1 for the parts outside the CDR3, the full variable domain is GAGVSQSPSNKVTEKGKDVELRCDPISGHTALYWYRQSLGQGLEFLIYFQGNSAPDKSGLPSDRFSAERTGGSVSTLTIQRTQQEDSAVYLCASSLAPILGREQFFGPGTRLTVL.